Listed below are T cell receptor beta chains from one sample, sequenced in a study of CD8 T cells in ankylosing spondylitis. Using its own MiXCR run on the 5' RACE reads, TCRdb lists one record per CDR3 protein. The data contain more than 600,000 distinct CDR3 sequences, 15% to 20% of them singletons. The specimen sequenced was blood, either unsorted or a sorted T cell fraction (not recorded which). The source of these receptors is a male donor with ankylosing spondylitis. CDR3s include the opening cysteine and the closing phenylalanine or tryptophan. The D gene is left open where the match is weak. Rows may omit the clone size; those that give it use once, few, many or a size class.

TRBJ2-7 | - | - | TRBV27 | TGTGCCAGCAGTTTATTTGGCCCCTTCTACGAGCAGTACTTC | CASSLFGPFYEQYF
TRBJ2-7 | TRBD1 | - | TRBV7-9 | TGTGCCAGCAGCTTAGAACAGGGGGCAGACTACGAGCAGTACTTC | CASSLEQGADYEQYF
TRBJ1-5 | - | - | TRBV16 | TGTGCCAGCAGCCACCTCCCCGGAGGAGGCCAGCCCCAGCATTTT | CASSHLPGGGQPQHF
TRBJ1-5 | TRBD1 | - | TRBV4-3 | TGCGCCAGCAGCCAAGATTTAAGGGGGCAACAGCCCCAGCATTTT | CASSQDLRGQQPQHF
TRBJ2-5 | - | few | TRBV29-1 | TGCAGCTCGGTGGATGGTCAATTAGGAGAGGGAGAGACCCAGTACTTC | CSSVDGQLGEGETQYF
TRBJ2-1 | TRBD1 | few | TRBV20-1 | TGCAGTGCTTTGCGGACAGGCAGAGAAACACTGAATGAGCAGTTCTTC | CSALRTGRETLNEQFF
TRBJ2-7 | - | - | TRBV12-3/TRBV12-4 | TGTGCCAGCAGTTTCACCCCGGGGGGCCAAGACTTC | CASSFTPGGQDF
TRBJ2-3 | TRBD1 | few | TRBV18 | TGTGCCAGCTCACCCCGGACAGGGCTCACAGATACGCAGTATTTT | CASSPRTGLTDTQYF
TRBJ2-1 | TRBD1 | - | TRBV2 | TGTGCCAGCTGGGAGGGACAGGGGGTCAACAATGAGCAGTTCTTC | CASWEGQGVNNEQFF
TRBJ1-5 | - | many | TRBV20-1 | TGCAGCCAGGGGTATAGCAATCAGCCCCAGCATTTT | CSQGYSNQPQHF
TRBJ2-3 | TRBD1 | - | TRBV20-1 | TGCAGTGCTCTCGGACAGGAGCGAGATACGCAGTATTTT | CSALGQERDTQYF
TRBJ2-1 | - | few | TRBV20-1 | TGCAGTGCCCAAAACCGGGACTGGCCGATGGAGTCCTACAATGAGCAGTTCTTC | CSAQNRDWPMESYNEQFF
TRBJ2-1 | TRBD2 | - | TRBV20-1 | TGCAGTGCTAGGGGCGGGGGGGCAGGAAATGAGCAGTTCTTC | CSARGGGAGNEQFF
TRBJ2-1 | - | - | TRBV28 | TGTGCCAGCAGTTTTCTGCGTGGTGATGAGCAGTTCTTC | CASSFLRGDEQFF
TRBJ2-7 | - | - | TRBV6-1 | TGTGCCAGCACCCAGGGAAGGAGCTCCTACGAGCAGTACTTC | CASTQGRSSYEQYF